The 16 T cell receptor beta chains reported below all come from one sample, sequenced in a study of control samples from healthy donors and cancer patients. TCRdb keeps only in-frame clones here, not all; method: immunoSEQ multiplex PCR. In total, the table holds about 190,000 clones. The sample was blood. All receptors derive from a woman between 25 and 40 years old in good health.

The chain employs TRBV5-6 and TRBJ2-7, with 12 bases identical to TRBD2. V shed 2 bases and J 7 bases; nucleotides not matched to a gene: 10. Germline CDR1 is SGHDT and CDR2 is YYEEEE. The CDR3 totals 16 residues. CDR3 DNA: TGTGCCAGCAGCTTAGGTCCCGGGACTAGCGGGTTGGAGCAGTACTTC. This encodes CASSLGPGTSGLEQYF.

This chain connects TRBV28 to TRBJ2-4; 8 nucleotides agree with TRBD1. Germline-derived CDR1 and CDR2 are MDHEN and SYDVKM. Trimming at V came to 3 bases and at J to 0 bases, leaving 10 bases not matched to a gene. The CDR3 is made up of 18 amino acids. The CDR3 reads CASSFRTGPSLAKNIQYF. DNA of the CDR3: TGTGCCAGCAGTTTCCGGACAGGGCCCTCGCTAGCCAAAAACATTCAGTACTTC.

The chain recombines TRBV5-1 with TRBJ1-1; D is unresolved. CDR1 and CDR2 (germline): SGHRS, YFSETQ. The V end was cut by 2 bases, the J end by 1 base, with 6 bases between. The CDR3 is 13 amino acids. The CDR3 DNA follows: TGCGCCAGCAGCTTTCGGGAGAACACTGAAGCTTTCTTT. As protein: CASSFRENTEAFF.

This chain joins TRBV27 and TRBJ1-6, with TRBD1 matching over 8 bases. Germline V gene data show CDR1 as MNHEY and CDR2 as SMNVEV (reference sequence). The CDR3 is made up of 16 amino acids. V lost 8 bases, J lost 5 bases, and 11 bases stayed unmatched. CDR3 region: CASQRSWTGHNSPLHF. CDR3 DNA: TGTGCCAGCCAGCGATCGTGGACAGGGCATAATTCACCCCTCCACTTT.

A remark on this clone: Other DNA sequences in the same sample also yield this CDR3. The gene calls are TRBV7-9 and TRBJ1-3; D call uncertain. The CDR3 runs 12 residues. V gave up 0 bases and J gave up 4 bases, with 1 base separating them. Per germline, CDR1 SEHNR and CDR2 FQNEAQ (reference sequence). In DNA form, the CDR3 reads TGTGCCAGCAGCTTAGCCGGAAACACCATATATTTT. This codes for CASSLAGNTIYF.

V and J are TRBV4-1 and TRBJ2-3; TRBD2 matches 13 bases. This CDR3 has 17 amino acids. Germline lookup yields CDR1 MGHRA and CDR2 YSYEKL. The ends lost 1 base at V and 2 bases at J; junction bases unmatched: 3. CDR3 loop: CASSQGTSGGPTDTQYF. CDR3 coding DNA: TGCGCCAGCAGCCAAGGGACTAGCGGGGGCCCCACAGATACGCAGTATTTT.

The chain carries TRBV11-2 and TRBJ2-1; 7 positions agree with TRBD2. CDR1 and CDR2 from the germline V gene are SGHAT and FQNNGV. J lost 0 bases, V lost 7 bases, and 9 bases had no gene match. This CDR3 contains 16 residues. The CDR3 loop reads CASNDIAGHSYNEQFF. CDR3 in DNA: TGTGCCAGCAACGATATAGCGGGCCACTCCTACAATGAGCAGTTCTTC.

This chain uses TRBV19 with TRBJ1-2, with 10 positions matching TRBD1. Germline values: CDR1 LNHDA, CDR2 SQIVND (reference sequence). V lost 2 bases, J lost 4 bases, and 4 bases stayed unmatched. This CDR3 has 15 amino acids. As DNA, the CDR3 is TGTGCCAGTAGTATATCGACAGGGGGCTCCTATGGCTACACCTTC. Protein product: CASSISTGGSYGYTF.

CDR3 bases: TGCGCCAGCAGCTTGTGGGGGAACACTGAAGCTTTCTTT. The encoded protein is CASSLWGNTEAFF. The chain joins TRBV5-1 to TRBJ1-1; D not certain. The CDR3 totals 13 residues. Looked up from germline, CDR1 is SGHRS and CDR2 is YFSETQ. Trimming pared 1 base from V and 1 base from J, leaving 5 bases between.

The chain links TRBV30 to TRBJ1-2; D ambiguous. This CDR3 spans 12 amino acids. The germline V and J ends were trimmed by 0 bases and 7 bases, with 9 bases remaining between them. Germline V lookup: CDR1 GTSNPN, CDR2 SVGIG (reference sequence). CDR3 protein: CAWSVQRLGYTF. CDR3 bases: TGTGCCTGGAGTGTACAACGGCTTGGCTACACCTTC.

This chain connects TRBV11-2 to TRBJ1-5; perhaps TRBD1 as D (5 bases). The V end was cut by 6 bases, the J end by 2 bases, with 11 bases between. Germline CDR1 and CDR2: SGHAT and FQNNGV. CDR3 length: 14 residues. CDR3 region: CASSPQGRNQPQHF. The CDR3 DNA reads TGTGCCAGCAGTCCCCAGGGACGCAATCAGCCCCAGCATTTT.

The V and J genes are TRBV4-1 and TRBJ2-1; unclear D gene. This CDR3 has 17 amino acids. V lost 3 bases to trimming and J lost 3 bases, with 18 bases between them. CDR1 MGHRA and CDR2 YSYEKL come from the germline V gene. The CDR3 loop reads CASSQRYTEPRYNEQFF. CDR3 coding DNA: TGCGCCAGCAGCCAGCGCTACACAGAACCCCGCTACAATGAGCAGTTCTTC.

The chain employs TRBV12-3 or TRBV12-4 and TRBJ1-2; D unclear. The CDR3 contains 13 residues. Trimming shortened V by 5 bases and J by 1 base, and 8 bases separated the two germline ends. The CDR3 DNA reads TGTGCCAGCAGTCAGAGTTTTAACTATGGCTACACCTTC. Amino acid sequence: CASSQSFNYGYTF.

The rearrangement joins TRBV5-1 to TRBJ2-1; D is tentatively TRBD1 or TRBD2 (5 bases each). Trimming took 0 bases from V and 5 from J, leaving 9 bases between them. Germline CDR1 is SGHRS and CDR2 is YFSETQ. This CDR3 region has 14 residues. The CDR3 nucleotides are TGCGCCAGCAGCTTGGGGGACGAGCACAATGAGCAGTTCTTC. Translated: CASSLGDEHNEQFF.

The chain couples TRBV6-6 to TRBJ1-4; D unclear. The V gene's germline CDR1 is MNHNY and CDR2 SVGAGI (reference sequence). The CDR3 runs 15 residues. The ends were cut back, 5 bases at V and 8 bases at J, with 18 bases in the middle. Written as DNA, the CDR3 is TGTGCCAGCAGTCCCCTATCGGGAGATGGCGAAAAACTGTTTTTT. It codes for CASSPLSGDGEKLFF.

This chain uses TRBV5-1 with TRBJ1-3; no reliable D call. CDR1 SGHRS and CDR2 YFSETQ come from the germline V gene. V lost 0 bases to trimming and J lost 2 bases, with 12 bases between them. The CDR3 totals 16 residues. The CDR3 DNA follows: TGCGCCAGCAGCTTGGCCCCCCCCAGCGCTGGAAACACCATATATTTT. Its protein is CASSLAPPSAGNTIYF.